Listed below are T cell receptor beta chains from one sample, sequenced in a study of identical twins. One entry per CDR3 protein results from TCRdb running MiXCR on the 5' RACE reads. The table lists 410,000 or so distinct CDR3 sequences, around a sixth of them singletons, with 12% in the top ten. Sample: naive T cells sorted from blood. All receptors come from a man aged 50-60 years in good health. Both conserved end residues are part of each CDR3. Some rows mark clone size as missing; the rest say once, few, many or name a class of expanded clone.

TRBV7-6	few	TRBJ2-1	CASSLVGTSDNEQFF
TRBV3-1	.	TRBJ2-7	CASSHGEYEQYF
TRBV27	.	TRBJ2-1	CASMSRQGLSNEQFF
TRBV20-1	many	TRBJ2-1	CSARDMIRTYNEQFF
TRBV7-9	few	TRBJ2-2	CASSAGSRNTGELFF
TRBV27	few	TRBJ2-3	CASSLRFYTDTQYF
TRBV19	.	TRBJ1-1	CASSTPDPRGAFF
TRBV7-8	.	TRBJ1-5	CASSPLTGFIGQPQHF
TRBV5-4	.	TRBJ2-1	CASSPGQGVTYNEQFF
TRBV7-6	few	TRBJ1-5	CASSLASGGPGNQPQHF
TRBV7-2	.	TRBJ2-3	CASSPVGVETDTQYF
TRBV29-1	few	TRBJ2-2	CSVEGGEMNTGELFF
TRBV4-1	few	TRBJ1-3	CASSRGQAGGNTIYF
TRBV20-1	.	TRBJ2-7	CSASQGGEQYF
TRBV19	.	TRBJ1-5	CASSIPGSGRLSNQPQHF
TRBV12-3/TRBV12-4	many	TRBJ2-2	CASSRQGGNGELFF
TRBV29-1	few	TRBJ2-3	CSVEGGVGPTDTQYF
TRBV6-2/TRBV6-3	many	TRBJ2-1	CASRPPELLAGGGNEQFF
TRBV7-6	few	TRBJ2-3	CASSFSGTSGGANTQYF
TRBV12-3/TRBV12-4	.	TRBJ1-3	CASSLTGISGNTIYF
TRBV4-1	.	TRBJ2-3	CASSQDFGTETDTQYF
TRBV6-2/TRBV6-3	.	TRBJ2-1	CASSYKQANEQFF
TRBV20-1	.	TRBJ2-1	CSARTGLAGGQYRYGEQFF
TRBV7-2	.	TRBJ2-3	CASSLALAGGDF
TRBV29-1	.	TRBJ2-1	CSVAASGIHEQFF
TRBV5-1	many	TRBJ2-1	CASSSQVDSYNEQFF
TRBV4-2	.	TRBJ2-1	CASTPTGVTNEQFF
TRBV7-9	many	TRBJ2-2	CASNRGTGELFF
TRBV4-2	.	TRBJ1-4	CASSQAETGGNEKLFF
TRBV20-1	few	TRBJ2-5	CSARFLTLGSVNGETQYF
TRBV28	.	TRBJ2-4	CASSPPRTGRGIQYF
TRBV12-3/TRBV12-4	.	TRBJ2-1	CASSLLGGSNNEQFF
TRBV7-2	few	TRBJ2-1	CASSLGPSARGNEQFF
TRBV7-9	few	TRBJ2-1	CASSLVARGEQFF
TRBV7-8	.	TRBJ1-6	CASGQGQAGHYSPLHF
TRBV5-4	.	TRBJ2-1	CASSSTSGSLGEQFF
TRBV11-2	.	TRBJ2-1	CASSLVNWAEQFF
TRBV7-2	few	TRBJ2-4	CASSPSGRGTHF
TRBV12-3/TRBV12-4	few	TRBJ2-2	CASNPGLAGYGELFF
TRBV5-5	many	TRBJ1-2	CASSLTVTNYGYTF
TRBV3-1	many	TRBJ2-1	CASSPSGFYNEQFF
TRBV11-2	many	TRBJ2-7	CASSLVLTVSSYEQYF
TRBV5-1	few	TRBJ1-1	CASSLIPGMNTEAFF
TRBV20-1	.	TRBJ2-5	CSADQREKETQYF
TRBV20-1	many	TRBJ2-3	CSAIFPHRGKSDTQYF
TRBV7-9	.	TRBJ1-3	CASSPWTGGSSGNTIYF
TRBV4-3	.	TRBJ1-1	CASSQGSSRAFF
TRBV12-3/TRBV12-4	.	TRBJ2-2	CASRRAGGNTGELFF
TRBV4-3	few	TRBJ2-7	CASSQDFGQTGPYEQYF
TRBV29-1	many	TRBJ2-5	CSVKDRGSQETQYF
TRBV4-3	many	TRBJ2-2	CASSQFTSPGGNNGELFF
TRBV11-2	.	TRBJ2-5	CASSPFGTSRDVWETQYF
TRBV11-2	once	TRBJ1-1	CASSLWTGGNTEAFF
TRBV27	.	TRBJ2-3	CASRLLATDTQYF
TRBV12-3/TRBV12-4	few	TRBJ1-5	CASSKSQAISPQHF
TRBV5-4	few	TRBJ2-3	CASSLPAAGTDTQYF
TRBV20-1	many	TRBJ1-5	CSARSFTGLNQPQHF